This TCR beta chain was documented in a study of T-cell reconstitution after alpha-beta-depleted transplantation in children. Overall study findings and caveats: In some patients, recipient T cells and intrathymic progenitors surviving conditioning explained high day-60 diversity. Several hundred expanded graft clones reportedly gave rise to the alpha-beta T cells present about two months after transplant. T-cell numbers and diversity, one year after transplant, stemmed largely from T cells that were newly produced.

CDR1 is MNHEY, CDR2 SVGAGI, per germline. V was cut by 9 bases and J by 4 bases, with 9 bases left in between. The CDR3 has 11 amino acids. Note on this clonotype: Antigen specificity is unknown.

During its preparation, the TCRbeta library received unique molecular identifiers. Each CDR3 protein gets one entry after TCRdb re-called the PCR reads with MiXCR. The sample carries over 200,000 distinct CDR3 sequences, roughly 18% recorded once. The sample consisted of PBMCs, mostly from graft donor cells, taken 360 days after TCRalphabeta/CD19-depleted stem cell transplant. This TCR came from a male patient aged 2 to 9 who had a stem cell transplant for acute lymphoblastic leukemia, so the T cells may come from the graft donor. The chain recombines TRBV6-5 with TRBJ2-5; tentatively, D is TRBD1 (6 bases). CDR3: CASLQGETQYF. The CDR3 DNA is TGTGCCAGTTTACAGGGAGAGACCCAGTACTTC.